The 20 T cell receptor beta chains below were found in one sample sequenced in a study of cytomegalovirus exposure and HLA in healthy donors (TCRdb year 2017). Library preparation used the immunoSEQ multiplex PCR assay. For the multiplex PCR, a mixture combining 60 forward primers for TCR Vbeta segments and 13 reverse primers for TCR Jbeta segments was used. TCRdb re-hosts the immuneACCESS table, in-frame sequences only. Its copies lack some clones; in the studies checked, an unresolved V gene accounts for under half of them, and the cause for the rest is not known. This sample holds roughly 180,000 clones; roughly 87% were observed only once. Clones ranked in the top ten supply 1.5% of the sample. Material: PBMCs. These receptors came from a man aged 35 to 55 in good health and CMV-seronegative.

V usage is TRBV5-8 and J usage is TRBJ1-4; a possible D gene is TRBD1 (5 bases). CDR3 size: 15 residues. The germline V gene has CDR1 SGHTS and CDR2 YDEGEE. V was pared by 6 bases and J by 0 bases, with 12 bases between. The CDR3 is CASTLGGATNEKLFF. In DNA, the CDR3 is TGTGCCAGCACCCTGGGGGGGGCAACTAATGAAAAACTGTTTTTT.

This sequence joins TRBV4-1 and TRBJ1-1; 10 bases agree with TRBD1. This CDR3 contains 16 residues. Germline loops: CDR1 MGHRA, CDR2 YSYEKL. V was clipped by 0 bases and J by 11 bases; unmatched bases: 12. The CDR3 here is CASSQDLGQGSEMAFF. The CDR3 nucleotides read TGCGCCAGCAGCCAAGATCTGGGACAGGGGAGTGAAATGGCTTTCTTT.

The chain is built from TRBV6-6 and TRBJ2-2, with D perhaps matching TRBD1 (5 bases). The germline gives CDR1 MNHNY, CDR2 SVGAGI (reference sequence). Trimming left V 6 bases short and J 11 bases short, with 13 bases between. The CDR3 loop spans 12 amino acids. DNA of the CDR3: TGTGCCAGCAGAACACAGGTTGGCGAGCTGTTTTTT. Translated, it gives CASRTQVGELFF.

This chain connects TRBV7-3 to TRBJ1-4; 11 bases map to TRBD1. This CDR3 is 17 amino acids long. Germline V gene lookup returns CDR1 SGHTA and CDR2 FQGTGA. Trimming cost V 4 bases and J 8 bases; bases outside gene matches: 12. The DNA of the CDR3 is TGTGCCAGCAGCTCGGGGGACAGGGGGTTTTGGAACGAAAAACTGTTTTTT. Protein: CASSSGDRGFWNEKLFF.

The chain carries TRBV20-1 and TRBJ1-1; TRBD1 agrees at 9 bases. This CDR3 contains 10 residues. CDR1 is DFQATT and CDR2 is SNEGSKA in the germline V gene (reference sequence). J gave up 11 bases and V 5 bases, and 3 bases lay outside the gene matches. The CDR3 DNA follows: TGCAGTGCTGGACAGGGGACGGCTTTCTTT. Protein: CSAGQGTAFF.

The chain links TRBV7-2 to TRBJ2-1; no clear D gene. The CDR3 has 15 residues. Germline V gives CDR1 SGHTA, CDR2 FQGNSA. V gave up 6 bases and J gave up 0 bases, with 12 bases separating them. In DNA form, the CDR3 reads TGTGCCAGCAGTTATCGGAGCACCTCCTACAATGAGCAGTTCTTC. Its translation is CASSYRSTSYNEQFF.

CDR3 protein: CASSPSRGPFNEQFF. The DNA for the CDR3 is TGTGCCAGCAGCCCATCCCGGGGTCCCTTCAATGAGCAGTTCTTC. The rearrangement joins TRBV4-2 to TRBJ2-1; weak D call: TRBD2 (5 bases). Germline assignment: CDR1 LGHNA and CDR2 YNFKEQ. The CDR3 spans 15 residues. V shed 4 bases and J shed 6 bases, with 16 bases lying between them.

The rearrangement uses TRBV5-1 and TRBJ1-2, with D hard to call. The CDR3 loop spans 14 amino acids. Trimming took off 2 bases at V and 10 bases at J, with 18 bases between the two ends. The germline gives CDR1 SGHRS, CDR2 YFSETQ. The CDR3 loop is CASSFGSPSIFYTF. The CDR3 DNA follows: TGCGCCAGCAGCTTTGGGAGCCCCTCCATCTTCTACACCTTC.

J is TRBJ2-3 and V is TRBV6-1; tentatively, D is TRBD2 (7 bases). V was pared by 0 bases and J by 5 bases, with 15 bases between. Per the germline V gene, CDR1 is MNHNS and CDR2 is SASEGT. This CDR3 is built from 16 residues. In nucleotides, the CDR3 is TGTGCCAGCAGTGAAGCACAAGGGGGGGCGGTAGATACGCAGTATTTT. It is translated as CASSEAQGGAVDTQYF.

The V call is TRBV7-9, the J call TRBJ1-2; 7 bases agree with TRBD1. The ends lost 4 bases at V and 8 bases at J; junction bases unmatched: 10. The CDR3 loop spans 14 amino acids. Germline V gene data show CDR1 as SEHNR and CDR2 as FQNEAQ (reference sequence). CDR3 in amino acids: CASSSNQGVGGYTF. The CDR3 DNA is TGTGCCAGCAGCTCCAACCAGGGGGTAGGAGGCTACACCTTC.

The V gene is TRBV5-4, the J gene TRBJ2-2; 9 bases are shared with TRBD2. V was clipped by 0 bases and J by 6 bases; unmatched bases: 3. The germline gives CDR1 SGHNT, CDR2 YYREEE (reference sequence). The CDR3 loop spans 15 amino acids. The chain's CDR3 is CASSLDQREAGELFF. The DNA for the CDR3 is TGTGCCAGCAGCTTGGACCAGCGGGAGGCCGGGGAGCTGTTTTTT.

The genes are TRBV29-1 and TRBJ2-5, with D possibly being TRBD2 (6 bases). CDR1 SQVTM and CDR2 ANQGSEA come from the germline V gene. The CDR3 covers 13 residues. V was shortened by 4 bases and J by 5 bases, with 14 bases between the two germline ends. The CDR3 reads CSVVRVRGETQYF. The CDR3 region has the DNA TGCAGCGTTGTCAGGGTACGGGGGGAGACCCAGTACTTC. The entire variable domain, with the rest obtained from reference TRBV29-1 and TRBJ2-5, is as follows: SAVISQKPSRDICQRGTSLTIQCQVDSQVTMMFWYRQQPGQSLTLIATANQGSEATYESGFVIDKFPISRPNLTFSTLTVSNMSPEDSSIYLCSVVRVRGETQYFGPGTRLLVL.

The chain combines TRBV19 with TRBJ2-5; 7 bases agree with TRBD1. J lost 4 bases, V lost 6 bases, and 11 bases had no gene match. The V gene's germline CDR1 is LNHDA and CDR2 SQIVND (reference sequence). This CDR3 is 15 amino acids long. The CDR3 DNA sequence: TGTGCCAGTAGGAATCAGGGACAGAGGGCAGAGACCCAGTACTTC. Its protein product is CASRNQGQRAETQYF.

CDR3 nucleotide sequence: TGTGCCAGCAGCGACCGGGGACAGGAGGATTCACCCCTCCACTTT. Protein sequence: CASSDRGQEDSPLHF. V is TRBV9 and J is TRBJ1-6, with TRBD1 identical over 8 bases. Looked up from germline, CDR1 is SGDLS and CDR2 is YYNGEE. J gave up 8 bases and V 3 bases, and 7 bases lay outside the gene matches. The CDR3 has 15 residues.

This sequence joins TRBV4-3 and TRBJ2-7; TRBD1 matches at 8 bases. V lost 3 bases to trimming and J lost 2 bases; unmatched junction nucleotides: 3. The CDR3 is 14 amino acids. Germline CDR1 is LGHNA and CDR2 is YSLEER. CDR3 DNA: TGCGCCAGCAGCCACGGGACAGGCCCCTACGAGCAGTACTTC. Its translation: CASSHGTGPYEQYF.

The genes are TRBV5-4 and TRBJ1-1, with D perhaps TRBD1 (5 bases). V lost 1 base and J 1 base, leaving 11 bases between the germline ends. Germline V gene lookup returns CDR1 SGHNT and CDR2 YYREEE (reference sequence). The CDR3 extends over 15 amino acids. Here the CDR3 reads CASSLSPTGNTEAFF. CDR3 bases: TGTGCCAGCAGCTTGTCCCCTACAGGGAACACTGAAGCTTTCTTT.

The count of this clone is one. The chain couples TRBV5-1 to TRBJ2-7, with 7 bases fitting TRBD2. The length of the CDR3 is 13 residues. Losses at the gene ends were 5 bases for V and 0 bases for J; bases not matched to a gene: 2. Germline CDR1 reads SGHRS; CDR2 reads YFSETQ. The CDR3 DNA sequence: TGCGCCAGCAGGGAGCGGGACTCCTACGAGCAGTACTTC. This codes for CASRERDSYEQYF.

The V and J genes are TRBV28 and TRBJ2-6; 8 nucleotides line up with TRBD1. The CDR3 is made up of 15 amino acids. In germline, CDR1 is MDHEN, CDR2 SYDVKM. V gave up 6 bases and J gave up 1 base; unmatched junction bases: 2. CDR3 protein: CASSRTGSGANVLTF. CDR3 DNA: TGTGCCAGCAGCAGGACAGGGTCTGGGGCCAACGTCCTGACTTTC.

There are a few counts of this clone. V usage is TRBV15 and J usage is TRBJ2-2; a possible D gene is TRBD2 (5 bases). Germline V gene lookup returns CDR1 LNHNV and CDR2 YYDKDF (reference sequence). The CDR3 is 16 residues long. V was cut by 0 bases and J by 1 base, with 9 bases left in between. Here the CDR3 DNA reads TGTGCCACCAGCAGAGATCGGGCGGGGAACACCGGGGAGCTGTTTTTT. Translated, it gives CATSRDRAGNTGELFF. Complete variable domain (other parts from reference TRBV15 and TRBJ2-2): DAMVIQNPRYQVTQFGKPVTLSCSQTLNHNVMYWYQQKSSQAPKLLFHYYDKDFNNEADTPDNFQSRRPNTSFCFLDIRSPGLGDTAMYLCATSRDRAGNTGELFFGEGSRLTVL.

The V gene is TRBV6-4, the J gene TRBJ1-2; the D is unclear. CDR1 is MRHNA and CDR2 is SNTAGT in the germline V gene. Trimming cost V 2 bases and J 7 bases, with 5 bases left between them. The length of the CDR3 is 11 residues. CDR3 bases: TGTGCCAGCAGTGACGTGAGTGGCTACACCTTC. Its protein product is CASSDVSGYTF.